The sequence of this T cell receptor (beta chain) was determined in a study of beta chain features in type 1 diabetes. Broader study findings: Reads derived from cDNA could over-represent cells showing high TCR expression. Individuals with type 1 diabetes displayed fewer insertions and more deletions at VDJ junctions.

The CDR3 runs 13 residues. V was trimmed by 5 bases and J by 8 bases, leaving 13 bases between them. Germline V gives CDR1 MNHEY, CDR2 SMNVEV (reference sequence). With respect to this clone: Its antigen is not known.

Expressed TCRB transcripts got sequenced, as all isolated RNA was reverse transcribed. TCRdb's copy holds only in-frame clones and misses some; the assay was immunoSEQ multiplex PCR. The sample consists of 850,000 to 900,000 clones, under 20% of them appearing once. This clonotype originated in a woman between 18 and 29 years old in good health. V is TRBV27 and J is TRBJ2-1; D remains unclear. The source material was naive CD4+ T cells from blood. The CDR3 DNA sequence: TGTGCCAGCAGTCTGCGATCGGAGTATGAGCAGTTCTTC. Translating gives CASSLRSEYEQFF.